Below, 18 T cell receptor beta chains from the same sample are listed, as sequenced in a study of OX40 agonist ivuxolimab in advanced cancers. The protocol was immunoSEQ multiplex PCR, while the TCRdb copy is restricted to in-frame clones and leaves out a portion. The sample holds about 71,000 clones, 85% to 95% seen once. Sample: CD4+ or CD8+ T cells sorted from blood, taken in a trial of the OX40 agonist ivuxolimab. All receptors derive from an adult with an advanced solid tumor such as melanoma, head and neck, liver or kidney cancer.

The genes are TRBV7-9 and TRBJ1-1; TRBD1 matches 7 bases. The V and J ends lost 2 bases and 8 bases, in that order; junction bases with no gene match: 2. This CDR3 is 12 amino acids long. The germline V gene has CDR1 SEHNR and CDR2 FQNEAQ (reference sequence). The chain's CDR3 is CASSLQDREAFF. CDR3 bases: TGTGCCAGCAGCTTACAGGACAGGGAAGCTTTCTTT.

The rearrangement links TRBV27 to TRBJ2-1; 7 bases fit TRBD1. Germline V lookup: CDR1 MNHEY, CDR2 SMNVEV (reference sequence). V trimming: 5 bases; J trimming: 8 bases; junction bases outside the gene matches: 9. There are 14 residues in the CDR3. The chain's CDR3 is CASSPRQGPHEQFF. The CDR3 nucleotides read TGTGCCAGCAGTCCGCGACAGGGTCCCCATGAGCAGTTCTTC.

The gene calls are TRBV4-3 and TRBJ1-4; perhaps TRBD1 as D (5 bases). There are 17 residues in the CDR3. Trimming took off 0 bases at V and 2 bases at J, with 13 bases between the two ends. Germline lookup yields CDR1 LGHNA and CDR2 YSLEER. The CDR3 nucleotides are TGCGCCAGCAGCCAAGACTCAGGGTCGAGGACTAATGAAAAACTGTTTTTT. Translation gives CASSQDSGSRTNEKLFF.

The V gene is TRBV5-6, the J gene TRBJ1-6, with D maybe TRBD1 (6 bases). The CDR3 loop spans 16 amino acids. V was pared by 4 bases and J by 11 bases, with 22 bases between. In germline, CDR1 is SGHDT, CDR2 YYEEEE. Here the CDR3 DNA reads TGTGCCAGCAGCGCGGACAGACAACCCAATAAGGCACCCCTCCACTTT. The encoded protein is CASSADRQPNKAPLHF.

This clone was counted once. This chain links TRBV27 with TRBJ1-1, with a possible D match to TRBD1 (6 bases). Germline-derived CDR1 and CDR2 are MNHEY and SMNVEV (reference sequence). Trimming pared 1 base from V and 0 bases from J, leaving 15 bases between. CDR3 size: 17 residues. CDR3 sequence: CASSLWTRGPLNTEAFF. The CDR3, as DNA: TGTGCCAGCAGTTTATGGACCAGGGGCCCCTTGAACACTGAAGCTTTCTTT.

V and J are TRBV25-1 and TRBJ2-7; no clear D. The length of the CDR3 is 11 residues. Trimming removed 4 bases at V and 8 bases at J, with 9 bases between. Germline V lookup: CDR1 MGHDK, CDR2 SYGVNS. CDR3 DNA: TGTGCCAGCAGTGGGGGTCTTAAGCAGTACTTC. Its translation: CASSGGLKQYF.

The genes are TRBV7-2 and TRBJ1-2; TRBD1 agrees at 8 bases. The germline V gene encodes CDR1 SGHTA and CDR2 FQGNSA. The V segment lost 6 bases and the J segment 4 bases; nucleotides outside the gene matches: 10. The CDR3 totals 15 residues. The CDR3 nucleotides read TGTGCCAGCAGTCCATCGACAGGGGTGGCCTATGGCTACACCTTC. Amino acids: CASSPSTGVAYGYTF.

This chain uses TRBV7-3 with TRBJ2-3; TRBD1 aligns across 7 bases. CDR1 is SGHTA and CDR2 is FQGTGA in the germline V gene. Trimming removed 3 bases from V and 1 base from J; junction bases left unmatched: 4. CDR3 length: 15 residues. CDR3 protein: CASSFDRAGTDTQYF. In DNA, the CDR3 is TGTGCCAGCAGCTTCGACAGGGCGGGCACAGATACGCAGTATTTT.

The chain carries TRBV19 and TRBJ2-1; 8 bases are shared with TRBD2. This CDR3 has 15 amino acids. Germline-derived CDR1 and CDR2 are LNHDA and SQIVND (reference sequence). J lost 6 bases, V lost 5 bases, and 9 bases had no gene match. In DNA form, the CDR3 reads TGTGCCAGTAGTCCCGGGGGGGGTCTATCCAATGAGCAGTTCTTC. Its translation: CASSPGGGLSNEQFF.

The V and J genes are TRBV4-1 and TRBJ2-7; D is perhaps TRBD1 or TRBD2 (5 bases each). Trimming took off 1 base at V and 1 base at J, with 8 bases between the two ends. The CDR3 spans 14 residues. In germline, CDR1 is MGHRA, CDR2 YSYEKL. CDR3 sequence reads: CASSQGGVSYEQYF. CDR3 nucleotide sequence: TGCGCCAGCAGCCAAGGAGGGGTATCCTACGAGCAGTACTTC.

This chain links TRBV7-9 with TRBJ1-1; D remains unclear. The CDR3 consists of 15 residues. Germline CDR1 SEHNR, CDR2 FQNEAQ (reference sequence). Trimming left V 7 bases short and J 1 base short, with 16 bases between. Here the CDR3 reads CASIPRGLRNTEAFF. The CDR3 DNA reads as TGTGCCAGCATACCAAGAGGGCTGCGGAACACTGAAGCTTTCTTT.

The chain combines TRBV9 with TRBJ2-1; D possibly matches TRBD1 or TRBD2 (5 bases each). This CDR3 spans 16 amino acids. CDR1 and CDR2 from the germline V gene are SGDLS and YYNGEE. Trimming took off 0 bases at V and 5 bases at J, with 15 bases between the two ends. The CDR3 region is CASSVVGDPGHNEQFF. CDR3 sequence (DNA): TGTGCCAGCAGCGTAGTCGGGGACCCCGGCCACAATGAGCAGTTCTTC.

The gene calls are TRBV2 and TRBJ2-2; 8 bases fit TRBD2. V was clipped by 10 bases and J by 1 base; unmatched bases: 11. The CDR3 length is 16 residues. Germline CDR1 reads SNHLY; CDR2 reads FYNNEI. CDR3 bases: TGTGCCACCACCGAACTAGCGGACCTGAACACCGGGGAGCTGTTTTTT. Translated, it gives CATTELADLNTGELFF.

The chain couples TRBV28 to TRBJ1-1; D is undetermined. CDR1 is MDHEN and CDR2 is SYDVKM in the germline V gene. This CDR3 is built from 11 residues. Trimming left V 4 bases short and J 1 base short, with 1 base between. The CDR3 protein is CASSWNTEAFF. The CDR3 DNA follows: TGTGCCAGCAGTTGGAACACTGAAGCTTTCTTT.

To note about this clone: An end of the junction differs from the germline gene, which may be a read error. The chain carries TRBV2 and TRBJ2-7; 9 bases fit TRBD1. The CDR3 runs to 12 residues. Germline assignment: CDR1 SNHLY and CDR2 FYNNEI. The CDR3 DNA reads TGTGCCAGCAGTGAGGTGCGGGGACAGGGAGGCTTC. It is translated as CASSEVRGQGGF.

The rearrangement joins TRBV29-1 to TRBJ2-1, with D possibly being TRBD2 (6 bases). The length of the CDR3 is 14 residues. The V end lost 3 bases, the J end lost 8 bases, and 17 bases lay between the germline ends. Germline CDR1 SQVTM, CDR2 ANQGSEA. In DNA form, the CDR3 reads TGCAGCGTTGAGGTAGCGGTTGCAAGGGATGAGCAGTTCTTC. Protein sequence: CSVEVAVARDEQFF.

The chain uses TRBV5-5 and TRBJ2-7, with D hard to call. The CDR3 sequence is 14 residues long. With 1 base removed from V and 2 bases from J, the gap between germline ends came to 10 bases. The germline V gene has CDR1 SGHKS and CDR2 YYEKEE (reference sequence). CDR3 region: CASSLSVPPYEQYF. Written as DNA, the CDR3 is TGTGCCAGCAGCTTGTCCGTCCCCCCCTACGAGCAGTACTTC.

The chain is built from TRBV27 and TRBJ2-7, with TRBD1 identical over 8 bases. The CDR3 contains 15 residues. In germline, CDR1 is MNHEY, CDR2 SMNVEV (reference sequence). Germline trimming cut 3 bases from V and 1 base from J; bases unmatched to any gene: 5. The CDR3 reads CASSFLGTGSYEQYF. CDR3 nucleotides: TGTGCCAGCAGTTTTCTGGGGACAGGTTCCTACGAGCAGTACTTC.